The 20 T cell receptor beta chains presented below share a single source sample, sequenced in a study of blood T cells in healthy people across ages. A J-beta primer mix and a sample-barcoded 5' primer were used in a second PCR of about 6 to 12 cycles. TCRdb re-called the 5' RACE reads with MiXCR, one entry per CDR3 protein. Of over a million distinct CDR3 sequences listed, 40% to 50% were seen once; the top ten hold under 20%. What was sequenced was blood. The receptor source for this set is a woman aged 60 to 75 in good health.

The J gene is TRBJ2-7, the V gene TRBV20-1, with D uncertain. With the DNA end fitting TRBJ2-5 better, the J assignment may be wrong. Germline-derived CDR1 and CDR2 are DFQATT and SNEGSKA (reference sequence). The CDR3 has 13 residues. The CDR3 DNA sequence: TGCAGTGCACCAACCGAGAAGGGAGAGACCCAGTACTTC. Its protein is CSAPTEKGETQYF.

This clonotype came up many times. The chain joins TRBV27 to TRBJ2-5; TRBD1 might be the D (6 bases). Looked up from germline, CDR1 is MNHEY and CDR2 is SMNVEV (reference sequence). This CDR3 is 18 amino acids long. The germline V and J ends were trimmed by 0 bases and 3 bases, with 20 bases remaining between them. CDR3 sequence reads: CASSLSIRYRVKEETQYF. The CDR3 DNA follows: TGTGCCAGCAGTTTATCGATAAGATACAGGGTCAAGGAAGAGACCCAGTACTTC.

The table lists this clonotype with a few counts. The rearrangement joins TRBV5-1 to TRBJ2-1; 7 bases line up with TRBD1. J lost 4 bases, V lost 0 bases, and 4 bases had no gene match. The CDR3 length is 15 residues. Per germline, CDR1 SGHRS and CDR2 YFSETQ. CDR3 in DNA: TGCGCCAGCAGCTTGGGGGGACAGCCTTACAATGAGCAGTTCTTC. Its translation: CASSLGGQPYNEQFF.

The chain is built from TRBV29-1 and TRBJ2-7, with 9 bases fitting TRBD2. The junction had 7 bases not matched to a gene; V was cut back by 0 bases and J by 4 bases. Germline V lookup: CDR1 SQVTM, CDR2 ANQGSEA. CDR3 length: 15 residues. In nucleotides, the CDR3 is TGCAGCGTTGAAGAGAGTGGCGGGAGGGGGTACGAGCAGTACTTC. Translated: CSVEESGGRGYEQYF.

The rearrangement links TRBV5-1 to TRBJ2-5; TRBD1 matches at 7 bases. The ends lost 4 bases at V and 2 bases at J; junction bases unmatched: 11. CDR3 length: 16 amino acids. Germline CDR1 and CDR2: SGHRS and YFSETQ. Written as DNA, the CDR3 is TGCGCCAGCAGCGCCGGACAGGACGCCGATCAAGAGACCCAGTACTTC. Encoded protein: CASSAGQDADQETQYF.

The DNA for the CDR3 is TGTGCCAGCAGGGAGGGACTAGCCCACGAGCAGTACTTC. Residues: CASREGLAHEQYF. This rearrangement joins TRBV2 to TRBJ2-7, with 9 bases fitting TRBD2. CDR3 length: 13 residues. V lost 6 bases and J lost 5; bases outside the gene matches: 5. Looked up from germline, CDR1 is SNHLY and CDR2 is FYNNEI. Supplemented by reference TRBV2 and TRBJ2-7, the full variable domain reads EPEVTQTPSHQVTQMGQEVILRCVPISNHLYFYWYRQILGQKVEFLVSFYNNEISEKSEIFDDQFSVERPDGSNFTLKIRSTKLEDSAMYFCASREGLAHEQYFGPGTRLTVT.

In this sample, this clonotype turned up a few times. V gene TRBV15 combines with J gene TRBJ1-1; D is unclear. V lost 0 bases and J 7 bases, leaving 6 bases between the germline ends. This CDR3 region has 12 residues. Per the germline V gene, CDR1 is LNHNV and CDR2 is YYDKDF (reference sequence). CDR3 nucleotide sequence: TGTGCCACCAGCAGAGAACAGAGTGAAGCTTTCTTT. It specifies CATSREQSEAFF.

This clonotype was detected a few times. The CDR3 region is CASSQEGTSGSIGADTQYF. The CDR3 DNA reads as TGTGCCAGCAGCCAAGAAGGGACTAGCGGGAGCATAGGCGCAGATACGCAGTATTTT. V gene TRBV14 combines with J gene TRBJ2-3, with 14 bases matching TRBD2. Germline lookup yields CDR1 SGHDN and CDR2 FVKESK. Trimming cost V 0 bases and J 4 bases; bases outside gene matches: 9. The CDR3 has 19 amino acids.

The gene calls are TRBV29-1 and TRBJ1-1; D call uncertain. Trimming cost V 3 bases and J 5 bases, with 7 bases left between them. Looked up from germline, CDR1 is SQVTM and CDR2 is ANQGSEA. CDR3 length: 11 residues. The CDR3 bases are TGCAGCGTTGATGGAGGAACTGAAGCTTTCTTT. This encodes CSVDGGTEAFF. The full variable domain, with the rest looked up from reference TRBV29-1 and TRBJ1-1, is SAVISQKPSRDICQRGTSLTIQCQVDSQVTMMFWYRQQPGQSLTLIATANQGSEATYESGFVIDKFPISRPNLTFSTLTVSNMSPEDSSIYLCSVDGGTEAFFGQGTRLTVV.

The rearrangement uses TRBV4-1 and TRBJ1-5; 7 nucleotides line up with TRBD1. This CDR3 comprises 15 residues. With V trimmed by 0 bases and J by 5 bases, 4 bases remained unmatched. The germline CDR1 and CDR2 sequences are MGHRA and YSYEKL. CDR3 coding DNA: TGCGCCAGCAGCCAAGATACCAGGGGGTATCAGCCCCAGCATTTT. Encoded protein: CASSQDTRGYQPQHF.

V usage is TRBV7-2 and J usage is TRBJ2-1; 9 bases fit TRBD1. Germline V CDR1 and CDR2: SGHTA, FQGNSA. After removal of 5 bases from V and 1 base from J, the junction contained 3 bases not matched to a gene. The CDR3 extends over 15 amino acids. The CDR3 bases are TGTGCCAGCAGCGTACAGGGGGCGTCCTACAATGAGCAGTTCTTC. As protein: CASSVQGASYNEQFF.

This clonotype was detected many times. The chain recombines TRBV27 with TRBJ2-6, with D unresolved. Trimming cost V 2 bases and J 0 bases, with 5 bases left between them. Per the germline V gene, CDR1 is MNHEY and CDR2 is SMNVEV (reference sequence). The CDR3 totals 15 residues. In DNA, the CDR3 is TGTGCCAGCAGTTTAACCCACTCTGGGGCCAACGTCCTGACTTTC. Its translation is CASSLTHSGANVLTF.

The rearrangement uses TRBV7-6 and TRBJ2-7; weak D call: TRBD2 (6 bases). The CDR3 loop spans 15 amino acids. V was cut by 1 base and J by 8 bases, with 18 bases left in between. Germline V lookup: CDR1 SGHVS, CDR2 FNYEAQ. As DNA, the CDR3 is TGTGCCAGCAGCTTAGTCCCGGGAGATGGAGGACAGCAGTACTTC. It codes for CASSLVPGDGGQQYF.

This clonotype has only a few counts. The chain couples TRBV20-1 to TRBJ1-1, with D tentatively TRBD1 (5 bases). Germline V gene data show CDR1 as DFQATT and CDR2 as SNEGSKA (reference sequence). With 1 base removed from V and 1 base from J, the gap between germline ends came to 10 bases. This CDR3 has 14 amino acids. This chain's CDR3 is CSARVEGANTEAFF. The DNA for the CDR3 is TGCAGTGCTAGAGTTGAAGGGGCGAACACTGAAGCTTTCTTT.

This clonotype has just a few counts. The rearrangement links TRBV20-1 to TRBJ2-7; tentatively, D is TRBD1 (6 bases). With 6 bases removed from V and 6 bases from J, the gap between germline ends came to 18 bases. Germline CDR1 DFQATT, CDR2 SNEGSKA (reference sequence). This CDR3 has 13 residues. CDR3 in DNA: TGCAGTGCAAACAGGGTAACGTCGATCGAGCAGTACTTC. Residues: CSANRVTSIEQYF.

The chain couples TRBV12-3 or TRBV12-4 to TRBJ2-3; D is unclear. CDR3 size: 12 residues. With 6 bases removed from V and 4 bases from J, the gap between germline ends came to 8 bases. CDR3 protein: CASSTDSDTQYF. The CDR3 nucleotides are TGTGCCAGCAGCACCGATTCAGATACGCAGTATTTT.

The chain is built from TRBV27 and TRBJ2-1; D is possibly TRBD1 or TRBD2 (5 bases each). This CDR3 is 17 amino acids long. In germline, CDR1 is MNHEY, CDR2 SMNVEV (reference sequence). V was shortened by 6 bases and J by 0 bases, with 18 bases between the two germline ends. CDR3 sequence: CASSFWGSGSSYNEQFF. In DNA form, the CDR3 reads TGTGCCAGCAGCTTCTGGGGCAGCGGAAGCTCCTACAATGAGCAGTTCTTC.

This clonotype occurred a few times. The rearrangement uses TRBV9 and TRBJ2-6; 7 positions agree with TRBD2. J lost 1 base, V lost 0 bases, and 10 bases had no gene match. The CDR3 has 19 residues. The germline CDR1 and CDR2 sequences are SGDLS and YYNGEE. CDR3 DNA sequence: TGTGCCAGCAGCGTAGCTACAGGACTAGTGATGTCTGGGGCCAACGTCCTGACTTTC. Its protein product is CASSVATGLVMSGANVLTF.

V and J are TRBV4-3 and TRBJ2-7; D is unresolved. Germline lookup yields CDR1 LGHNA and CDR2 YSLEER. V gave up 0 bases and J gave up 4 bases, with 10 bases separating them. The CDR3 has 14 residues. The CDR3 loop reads CASSQDFSGYEQYF. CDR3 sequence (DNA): TGCGCCAGCAGCCAAGATTTTTCGGGTTACGAGCAGTACTTC.

The CDR3 loop is CSVTSGLAASYEQYF. The CDR3 region has the DNA TGCAGTGTCACATCAGGACTAGCGGCCTCCTACGAGCAGTACTTC. The V and J genes are TRBV20-1 and TRBJ2-7; the match to TRBD2 covers 10 bases. This CDR3 is 15 amino acids long. Germline V gene sequence: CDR1 DFQATT, CDR2 SNEGSKA (reference sequence). With V trimmed by 7 bases and J by 0 bases, 9 bases remained unmatched.